Sequencing of this T cell receptor (beta chain) was carried out in a study of shared clonotypes between healthy human individuals. Trimming cost V 7 bases and J 2 bases; bases outside gene matches: 8. The length of the CDR3 is 15 residues. The germline gives CDR1 SEHNR, CDR2 FQNEAQ (reference sequence). Naive CD8 isolation took CD45RO-negative cells positively selected for CCR7 and excluded terminally differentiated effector memory CD45RA+ cells. The study's findings and limits: Among non-shared clonotypes, generation probabilities were lower than among those shared by all four donors.

The assay was carried out at the deep level. The data were produced by immunoSEQ multiplex PCR, yet TCRdb's version contains in-frame clones alone and is incomplete. The sample has 700,000 to 950,000 clones, about 97% seen once. Details on this clone: The target antigen is unknown.

The TCR was taken from a man aged 25-40 years in good health. This chain links TRBV7-9 with TRBJ1-1; TRBD1 matches at 9 bases. The sample taken for sequencing was naive CD8+ T cells sorted from blood. CDR3: CASTLLTGGNTEAFF. CDR3 nucleotide sequence: TGTGCCAGCACCCTATTGACAGGGGGTAACACTGAAGCTTTCTTT.